Presented here are 20 T cell receptor beta chains from one specimen sequenced in a study of cytomegalovirus exposure and HLA in healthy donors. The PCR used 60 Vbeta and 13 Jbeta primers. Sequencing used immunoSEQ multiplex PCR; TCRdb keeps in-frame clones, though not all of them. This table has some 90,000 clones, around 73% appearing once. The sequencing sample was made of PBMCs. Receptors were obtained from a woman between 40 and 50 years old in good health and CMV-seronegative.

J is TRBJ2-3 and V is TRBV7-2; 7 bases are shared with TRBD2. This CDR3 is built from 14 residues. The germline V gene has CDR1 SGHTA and CDR2 FQGNSA. V lost 2 bases and J lost 3; bases outside the gene matches: 2. The CDR3 sequence is CASSLQGGTDTQYF. The CDR3 region has the DNA TGTGCCAGCAGCTTACAGGGAGGGACAGATACGCAGTATTTT.

CDR3 protein: CSVGASSGANVLTF. As DNA, the CDR3 is TGCAGCGTGGGCGCCAGCTCTGGGGCCAACGTCCTGACTTTC. The V and J genes are TRBV29-1 and TRBJ2-6, with D uncertain. V shed 6 bases and J shed 0 bases, with 9 bases lying between them. Germline CDR1 is SQVTM and CDR2 is ANQGSEA. The CDR3 contains 14 residues.

The V and J genes are TRBV19 and TRBJ2-6, with TRBD1 matching over 7 bases. Trimming at V came to 10 bases and at J to 4 bases, leaving 10 bases not matched to a gene. This CDR3 is 15 amino acids long. The V gene's germline CDR1 is LNHDA and CDR2 SQIVND (reference sequence). The CDR3 DNA follows: TGTGCCACTTGCCTGACAGGGCCCGGGGCCAACGTCCTGACTTTC. Its protein product is CATCLTGPGANVLTF.

The chain couples TRBV27 to TRBJ2-1, with 7 bases aligning to TRBD2. With 6 bases clipped from V and 8 bases from J, the junction kept 16 bases outside the gene matches. The CDR3 runs to 16 residues. From germline, CDR1 is MNHEY and CDR2 SMNVEV (reference sequence). The CDR3 sequence: CASRRGGGRRWDEQFF. CDR3 nucleotides: TGTGCCAGCAGGAGGGGTGGCGGGAGACGATGGGATGAGCAGTTCTTC.

The chain links TRBV9 to TRBJ2-5, with TRBD1 identical over 9 bases. The length of the CDR3 is 14 residues. V lost 3 bases and J lost 5; bases outside the gene matches: 5. Germline V gene sequence: CDR1 SGDLS, CDR2 YYNGEE. Here the CDR3 reads CASSDTGGRETQYF. As DNA, the CDR3 is TGTGCCAGCAGCGACACAGGGGGCAGGGAGACCCAGTACTTC.

The V and J genes are TRBV6-1 and TRBJ2-1; 8 bases line up with TRBD2. Per germline, CDR1 MNHNS and CDR2 SASEGT. The CDR3 consists of 15 residues. Unmatched junction bases numbered 8, after V lost 6 bases and J lost 4 bases. The CDR3 protein is CASSVREGFYNEQFF. The DNA for the CDR3 is TGTGCCAGCAGCGTACGGGAGGGCTTTTACAATGAGCAGTTCTTC.

This clone was seen just once. The CDR3 region is CASSPSWRNEQFF. In DNA form, the CDR3 reads TGTGCCAGCAGCCCGTCCTGGCGGAATGAGCAGTTCTTC. J is TRBJ2-1 and V is TRBV9; no definite D call. The germline V gene encodes CDR1 SGDLS and CDR2 YYNGEE. The CDR3 is 13 amino acids. V shed 4 bases and J shed 7 bases, with 12 bases lying between them.

This chain links TRBV4-1 with TRBJ2-5; no clear D. The CDR3 totals 16 residues. V was clipped by 4 bases and J by 2 bases, with 17 bases between them. Germline CDR1 is MGHRA and CDR2 is YSYEKL. In DNA form, the CDR3 reads TGCGCCAGCAGCCCAGGATACGCCGACATACAAGAGACCCAGTACTTC. Translation: CASSPGYADIQETQYF.

The chain recombines TRBV5-8 with TRBJ1-2; D is perhaps TRBD1 (6 bases). The CDR3 runs to 13 residues. V was pared by 3 bases and J by 7 bases, with 13 bases between. Germline lookup yields CDR1 SGHTS and CDR2 YDEGEE. CDR3 bases: TGTGCCAGCAGCTGGGGGCAGGGAAGTGGCTACACCTTC. As protein: CASSWGQGSGYTF.

The gene calls are TRBV4-3 and TRBJ1-2, with D hard to call. Germline assignment: CDR1 LGHNA and CDR2 YSLEER. This CDR3 has 14 amino acids. The V gene lost 4 bases and the J gene lost 5 bases, with 14 bases spanning the gap. In nucleotides, the CDR3 is TGCGCCAGCAGCCCAGTGCGAGACTCGTATGGCTACACCTTC. The encoded protein is CASSPVRDSYGYTF.

The chain combines TRBV7-9 with TRBJ1-4, with D unclear. The CDR3 runs 12 residues. The germline CDR1 and CDR2 sequences are SEHNR and FQNEAQ (reference sequence). V lost 5 bases and J 8 bases, leaving 9 bases between the germline ends. CDR3 nucleotides: TGTGCCAGCAGCGGAGGATGGGAAAAACTGTTTTTT. Its protein is CASSGGWEKLFF.

The chain uses TRBV28 and TRBJ2-5, with 10 bases that match TRBD1. Germline values: CDR1 MDHEN, CDR2 SYDVKM. This CDR3 is 15 amino acids long. Losses at the gene ends were 6 bases for V and 1 base for J; bases not matched to a gene: 5. CDR3: CASSFRDRGQETQYF. In DNA form, the CDR3 reads TGTGCCAGCAGCTTTCGGGACAGGGGCCAAGAGACCCAGTACTTC.

This sequence joins TRBV29-1 and TRBJ2-7, with TRBD1 identical over 10 bases. This CDR3 is 13 amino acids long. The V gene end was trimmed by 6 bases and the J gene end by 6 bases; junction bases not matched to a gene: 8. CDR1 is SQVTM and CDR2 is ANQGSEA in the germline V gene. The CDR3 DNA sequence: TGCAGCGTGCCCGGGACAGGGGCCGCCGAGCAGTACTTC. This encodes CSVPGTGAAEQYF.

CDR3 in DNA: TGTGCCTGGAGTGTCGGGACTAGCGGATTCCGAAGCACAGATACGCAGTATTTT. Amino acids: CAWSVGTSGFRSTDTQYF. V is TRBV30 and J is TRBJ2-3; 11 nucleotides align to TRBD2. CDR1 and CDR2 (germline): GTSNPN, SVGIG (reference sequence). There are 18 residues in the CDR3. V lost 0 bases to trimming and J lost 0 bases; unmatched junction nucleotides: 8.

The J gene is TRBJ2-7, the V gene TRBV6-6; a possible D gene is TRBD2 (6 bases). CDR3 length: 11 residues. The germline gives CDR1 MNHNY, CDR2 SVGAGI (reference sequence). V lost 6 bases to trimming and J lost 9 bases, with 12 bases between them. CDR3 region: CASSRRGGQYF. The CDR3 region has the DNA TGTGCCAGCAGCCGCCGGGGAGGGCAGTACTTC.

The chain links TRBV4-1 to TRBJ2-1; TRBD2 matches at 8 bases. CDR3 size: 14 residues. CDR1 is MGHRA, CDR2 YSYEKL, per germline. Losses at the gene ends were 1 base for V and 6 bases for J; bases not matched to a gene: 2. The DNA for the CDR3 is TGCGCCAGCAGCCAAGTGCGGGAGGTCAATGAGCAGTTCTTC. This codes for CASSQVREVNEQFF.

The chain has TRBV25-1 and TRBJ1-5; D is possibly TRBD1 (6 bases). Germline CDR1 is MGHDK and CDR2 is SYGVNS. The V gene lost 8 bases and the J gene lost 4 bases, with 15 bases spanning the gap. This CDR3 is built from 14 residues. The CDR3 region is CASRGHAQNQPQHF. CDR3 coding DNA: TGTGCCAGCCGGGGACATGCGCAAAATCAGCCCCAGCATTTT.

This clone occurred a few times. This chain uses TRBV6-5 with TRBJ2-7, with 8 bases lining up with TRBD2. Germline V gives CDR1 MNHEY, CDR2 SVGAGI. This CDR3 spans 13 amino acids. Trimming took 7 bases from V and 6 from J; bases not matched to a gene: 8. In nucleotides, the CDR3 is TGTGCCAGCACCCAGGGACTAGTCAGCGAGCAGTACTTC. Its translation: CASTQGLVSEQYF.

The chain is built from TRBV2 and TRBJ2-7; 11 positions match TRBD2. Germline V gives CDR1 SNHLY, CDR2 FYNNEI. The CDR3 length is 15 residues. J gave up 7 bases and V 4 bases, and 9 bases lay outside the gene matches. The CDR3 reads CASSVLTSGTGEQYF. Here the CDR3 DNA reads TGTGCCAGCAGTGTACTGACTAGCGGGACGGGGGAGCAGTACTTC.

This chain joins TRBV7-8 and TRBJ2-7; tentative D call: TRBD2 (5 bases). The V end was cut by 4 bases, the J end by 4 bases, with 17 bases between. Germline loops: CDR1 SGHVS, CDR2 FQNEAQ. The CDR3 has 15 amino acids. CDR3 coding DNA: TGTGCCAGCAGCTACGTTTTTGGACTTGCATACGAGCAGTACTTC. Amino acids: CASSYVFGLAYEQYF.